This is a list of T cell receptor beta chains from one sample in a study of PD-1 blockade in classical Hodgkin lymphoma. Profiling relied on immunoSEQ multiplex PCR, and the TCRdb table lists in-frame clones only, not all of them. The sample yields tens of thousands of clones, more than 75% seen once. This specimen was peripheral blood mononuclear cells (PBMCs), taken at baseline. The receptors come from a human donor with classical Hodgkin lymphoma. The CDR3 runs from the conserved cysteine through the conserved F or W. Fields, in order: clone size, V gene, J gene, D gene, CDR3 DNA, CDR3 protein. A D gene is named only where the DNA matches it firmly. Only some rows state a clone size, as once, few, many or a class for expanded clones.

.	TRBV7-9	TRBJ2-2	TRBD1	TGTGCCAGCAGCCCCGACAGGGGTAACACCGGGGAGCTGTTTTTT	CASSPDRGNTGELFF
.	TRBV6-6	TRBJ2-3	TRBD2	TGTGCCAGCAGTACCTGGGCGGGGGGGTCAGATACGCAGTATTTT	CASSTWAGGSDTQYF
.	TRBV6-5	TRBJ2-7	TRBD1	TGTGCCAGCAGTTACCGAACAGGGGGCCCCTACGAGCAGTACTTC	CASSYRTGGPYEQYF
.	TRBV5-1	TRBJ2-7	.	TGCGCCAGCGGGGAGAACTACGAGCAGTACTTC	CASGENYEQYF
.	TRBV29-1	TRBJ2-3	.	TGCAGCGGTTCGGCGGGACTTCACACAGATACGCAGTATTTT	CSGSAGLHTDTQYF
.	TRBV19	TRBJ2-2	.	TGTGCCAGTAGTATTTATGAGAACACCGGGGAGCTGTTTTTT	CASSIYENTGELFF
.	TRBV7-8	TRBJ2-7	.	TGTGCCAGCAGCTTAGGGACCTCCTGTAGACGCGAGCAGTACTTC	CASSLGTSCRREQYF
.	TRBV4-1	TRBJ2-5	TRBD2	TGCGCCAGCAGCCAAGAGGGACTAGCGGGCCAAGAGACCCAGTACTTC	CASSQEGLAGQETQYF
.	TRBV4-1	TRBJ1-1	TRBD1	TGCGCCAGCAGCCAAGGGACAGGAGCTTTCTTT	CASSQGTGAFF
.	TRBV5-1	TRBJ2-7	.	TGCGCCAGCAGCTTGGACAGGGCCTACGAGCAGTACTTC	CASSLDRAYEQYF
once	TRBV10-3	TRBJ2-7	.	TGTGCCATCAGACCACAGTGGGCCAAATACGAGCAGTACTTC	CAIRPQWAKYEQYF
once	TRBV28	TRBJ2-7	TRBD2	TGTGCCACGGGAGGCCTCCCGTACGAGCAGTACTTC	CATGGLPYEQYF
.	TRBV10-1	TRBJ2-3	TRBD2	TGCGCCAGCAGTGAGTCGCTAGCGGGGGGGAGCACAGATACGCAGTATTTT	CASSESLAGGSTDTQYF
.	TRBV6-1	TRBJ2-7	.	TGTGCCAGCCCCGGAACGGGGACGTCCTACGAGCAGTACTTC	CASPGTGTSYEQYF
.	TRBV6-1	TRBJ1-5	TRBD1	TGTGCCAGCAGGACAGGGACCTTAGGGGCCCAGCATTTT	CASRTGTLGAQHF
.	TRBV7-9	TRBJ2-1	TRBD2	TGTGCCAGCAGCCCTGGACTAGCGGGGGTTTTTGGTGAGCAGTTCTTC	CASSPGLAGVFGEQFF
.	TRBV28	TRBJ1-1	.	TGTGCCAGCAGAATCGGACGCCTCTTGACTGAAGCTTTCTTT	CASRIGRLLTEAFF
few	TRBV7-8	TRBJ2-7	TRBD2	TGTGCCAGCAGCTTAGTTAGCGGGGGGGCCCTCTACGAGCAGTACTTC	CASSLVSGGALYEQYF
.	TRBV7-2	TRBJ2-6	TRBD2	TGTGCCAGCACCCAAAGCGGGGCTGGGGCCAACGTCCTGACTTTC	CASTQSGAGANVLTF
.	TRBV2	TRBJ1-3	.	TGTGCCAGCAGACCGGACAGCCTCTTCTCTGGAAACACCATATATTTT	CASRPDSLFSGNTIYF
.	TRBV5-4	TRBJ2-7	.	TGTGCCAGCAGCTTCGGTAGCGTCGTGTGGTACTTC	CASSFGSVVWYF
.	TRBV18	TRBJ1-1	.	TGTGCCAGCTCACCCGAGCAGGGAACTGAAGCTTTCTTT	CASSPEQGTEAFF
.	TRBV6-5	TRBJ2-5	.	TGTGCCAGCAGTACCGCGACGACCACGGAGACCCAGTACTTC	CASSTATTTETQYF
.	TRBV19	TRBJ2-7	.	TGTGCCAGTAGTATCTTTTCGGGGGGCGTTCCATACGAGCAGTACTTC	CASSIFSGGVPYEQYF
.	TRBV9	TRBJ2-3	.	TGTGCCAGCAGCGTAGGGGGGTACCCAGATACGCAGTATTTT	CASSVGGYPDTQYF
once	TRBV27	TRBJ1-2	.	TGTGCCAGCGGCGTGGGCGGGAACTATGGCTACACCTTC	CASGVGGNYGYTF
.	TRBV5-4	TRBJ1-4	TRBD1	TGTGCCAGCAGCCACACGGACAGGAGGGCTAATGAAAAACTGTTTTTT	CASSHTDRRANEKLFF
.	TRBV7-3	TRBJ2-1	.	TGTGCCAGCAGCTCAACGGTCAGCGTCACAGACAATGAGCAGTTCTTC	CASSSTVSVTDNEQFF
.	TRBV5-6	TRBJ2-5	TRBD2	TGTGCCAGCAGCTTGAAAGCGGGAGGGAGGGAGACCCAGTACTTC	CASSLKAGGRETQYF
few	TRBV14	TRBJ2-7	TRBD2	TGTGCCAGCAGCCGCGGACTAGCGGGAGTCTACGAGCAGTACTTC	CASSRGLAGVYEQYF
.	TRBV4-1	TRBJ1-1	TRBD1	TGCGCCAGCAGCCAAGATTGGGGACAGGGAGGAGCTTTCTTT	CASSQDWGQGGAFF
.	TRBV5-1	TRBJ2-3	TRBD2	TGCGCCAGCAGCTTGGTTAGCGGGAGTAGCACAGATACGCAGTATTTT	CASSLVSGSSTDTQYF
.	TRBV29-1	TRBJ2-1	.	TGCAGCGTTGAAAAAGTGATCGGCAATGAGCAGTTCTTC	CSVEKVIGNEQFF
.	TRBV6-5	TRBJ1-4	.	TGTGCCAGCAGTTATAGGGGGGCGGAGGAAAAACTGTTTTTT	CASSYRGAEEKLFF
few	TRBV20-1	TRBJ2-7	.	TGCAGTGCTAGCCCCGGGGGCGAGCAGTACTTC	CSASPGGEQYF
.	TRBV6-1	TRBJ2-1	TRBD2	TGTGCCCTCACCGGGGGGGCGAATTGGAATGAGCAGTTCTTC	CALTGGANWNEQFF
.	TRBV5-6	TRBJ2-1	.	TGTGCCAGCAGCTTGGCCGCGGGATCTGGCCCCTACAATGAGCAGTTCTTC	CASSLAAGSGPYNEQFF
.	TRBV11-2	TRBJ2-5	.	TGTGCCAGCAGCTTCCTTCGGGAGACCCAGTACTTC	CASSFLRETQYF
.	TRBV27	TRBJ1-1	.	TGTGCCAGCAGTTTTGCAGAGAACACTGAAGCTTTCTTT	CASSFAENTEAFF
.	TRBV7-6	TRBJ1-1	.	TGTGCCAGCAGCCACCCCGGGGACTTCACTGAAGCTTTCTTT	CASSHPGDFTEAFF
.	TRBV18	TRBJ2-1	TRBD2	TGTGCCAGCTCACCGGGACTAGCGGAGGGCAATGAGCAGTTCTTC	CASSPGLAEGNEQFF